This TCR beta chain was profiled in a study of blood T cell repertoires in COVID-19. Looking at the study overall: PBMCs, B-cell-depleted T cells, or T cells were the source of the cDNA or gDNA that made up the material.

Participants had their cohort set by participant-reported clinical history. The junction had 6 bases not matched to a gene; V was cut back by 0 bases and J by 6 bases. This CDR3 spans 15 amino acids. The germline gives CDR1 WSHSY, CDR2 SAAADI. Original data processing: Researchers report that nucleated cell counts were estimated from reference gene primer amplification. Generated by immunoSEQ multiplex PCR, the TCRdb table keeps only in-frame clones and is missing some. V and J calls and clone size are as listed in that table; D and trimming were resolved from the DNA. The repertoire holds 150,000 to 200,000 clones, with about four fifths as singletons.

Sample: PBMCs or T cells enriched from blood (not recorded which). This sequence joins TRBV10-2 and TRBJ2-7, with 9 bases matching TRBD2. The receptor's source is a man aged 35 to 55 who had recovered from COVID-19. CDR3 sequence reads: CASSESVSGSREQYF. CDR3 sequence (DNA): TGCGCCAGCAGTGAGTCTGTTAGCGGGAGTCGCGAGCAGTACTTC.